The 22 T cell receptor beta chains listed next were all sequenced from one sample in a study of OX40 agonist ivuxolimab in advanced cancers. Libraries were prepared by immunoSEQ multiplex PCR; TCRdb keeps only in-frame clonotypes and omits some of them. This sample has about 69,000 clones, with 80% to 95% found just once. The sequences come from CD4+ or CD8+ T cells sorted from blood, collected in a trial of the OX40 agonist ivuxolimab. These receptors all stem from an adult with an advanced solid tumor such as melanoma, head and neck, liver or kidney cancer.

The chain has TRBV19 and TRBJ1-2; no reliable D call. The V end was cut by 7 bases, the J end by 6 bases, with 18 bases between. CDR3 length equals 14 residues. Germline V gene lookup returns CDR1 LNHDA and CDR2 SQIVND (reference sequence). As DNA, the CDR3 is TGTGCCAGTAAGTCGGGCCGCGGTCGGAATGGCTACACCTTC. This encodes CASKSGRGRNGYTF.

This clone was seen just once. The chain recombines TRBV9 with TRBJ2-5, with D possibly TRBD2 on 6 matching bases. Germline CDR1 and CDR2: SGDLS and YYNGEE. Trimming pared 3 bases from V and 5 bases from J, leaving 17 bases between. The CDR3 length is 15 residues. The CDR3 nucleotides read TGTGCCAGCAGCGCCGCGTTGGGGGGAGTGGAGACCCAGTACTTC. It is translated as CASSAALGGVETQYF. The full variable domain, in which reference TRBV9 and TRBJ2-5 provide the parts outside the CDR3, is DSGVTQTPKHLITATGQRVTLRCSPRSGDLSVYWYQQSLDQGLQFLIQYYNGEERAKGNILERFSAQQFPDLHSELNLSSLELGDSALYFCASSAALGGVETQYFGPGTRLLVL.

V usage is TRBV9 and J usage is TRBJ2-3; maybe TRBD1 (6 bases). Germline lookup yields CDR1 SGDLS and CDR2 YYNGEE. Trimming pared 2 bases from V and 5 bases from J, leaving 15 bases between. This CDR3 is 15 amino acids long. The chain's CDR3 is CASSVSGAVVDTQYF. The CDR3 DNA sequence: TGTGCCAGCAGCGTCTCAGGGGCTGTAGTAGATACGCAGTATTTT.

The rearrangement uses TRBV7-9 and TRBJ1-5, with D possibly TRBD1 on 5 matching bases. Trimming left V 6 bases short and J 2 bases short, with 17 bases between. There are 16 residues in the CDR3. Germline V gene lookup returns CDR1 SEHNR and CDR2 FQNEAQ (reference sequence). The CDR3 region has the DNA TGTGCCAGCAGTCCTGCAAGAGGGGCGGGCAATCAGCCCCAGCATTTT. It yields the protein CASSPARGAGNQPQHF.

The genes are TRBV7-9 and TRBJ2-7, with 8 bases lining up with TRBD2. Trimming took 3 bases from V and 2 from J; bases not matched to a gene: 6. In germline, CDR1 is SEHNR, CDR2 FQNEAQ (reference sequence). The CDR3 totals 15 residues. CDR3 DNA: TGTGCCAGCAGCTTCGAGTCGGGACTAGCCTACGAGCAGTACTTC. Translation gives CASSFESGLAYEQYF.

The CDR3 protein is CASSYSGVNEQYF. The CDR3 nucleotides are TGTGCCAGCAGTTACTCGGGCGTAAACGAGCAGTACTTC. J is TRBJ2-7 and V is TRBV6-5; no definite D call. CDR1 MNHEY and CDR2 SVGAGI come from the germline V gene. The CDR3 has 13 amino acids. The germline V and J ends were trimmed by 0 bases and 5 bases, with 8 bases remaining between them.

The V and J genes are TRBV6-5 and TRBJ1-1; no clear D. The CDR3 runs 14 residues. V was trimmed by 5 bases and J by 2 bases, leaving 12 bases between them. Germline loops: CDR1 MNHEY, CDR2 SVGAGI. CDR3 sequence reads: CASSLVGLNTEAFF. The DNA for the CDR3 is TGTGCCAGCAGTCTCGTCGGCCTAAACACTGAAGCTTTCTTT.

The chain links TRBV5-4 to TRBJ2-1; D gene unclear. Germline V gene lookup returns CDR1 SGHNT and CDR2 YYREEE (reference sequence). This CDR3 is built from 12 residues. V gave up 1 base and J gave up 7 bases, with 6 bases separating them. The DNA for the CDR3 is TGTGCCAGCAGCTTGAGTGGGAATGAGCAGTTCTTC. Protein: CASSLSGNEQFF.

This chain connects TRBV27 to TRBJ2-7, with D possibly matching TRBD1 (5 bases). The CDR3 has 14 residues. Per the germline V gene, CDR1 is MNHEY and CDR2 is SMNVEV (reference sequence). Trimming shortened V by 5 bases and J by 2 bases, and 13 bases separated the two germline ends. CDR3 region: CASSTRQTTYEQYF. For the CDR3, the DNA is TGTGCCAGCAGTACCCGACAGACGACCTACGAGCAGTACTTC.

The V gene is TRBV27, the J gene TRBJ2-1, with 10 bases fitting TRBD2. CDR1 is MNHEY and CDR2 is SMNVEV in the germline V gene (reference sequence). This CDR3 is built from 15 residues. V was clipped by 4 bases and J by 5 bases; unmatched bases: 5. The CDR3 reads CASSSPGLADNEQFF. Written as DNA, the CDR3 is TGTGCCAGCAGTTCGCCCGGACTAGCGGACAATGAGCAGTTCTTC.

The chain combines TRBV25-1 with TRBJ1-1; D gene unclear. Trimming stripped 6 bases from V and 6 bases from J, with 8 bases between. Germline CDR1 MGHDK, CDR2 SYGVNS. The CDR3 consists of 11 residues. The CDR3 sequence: CASSPGSEAFF. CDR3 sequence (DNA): TGTGCCAGCAGCCCGGGCTCTGAAGCTTTCTTT.

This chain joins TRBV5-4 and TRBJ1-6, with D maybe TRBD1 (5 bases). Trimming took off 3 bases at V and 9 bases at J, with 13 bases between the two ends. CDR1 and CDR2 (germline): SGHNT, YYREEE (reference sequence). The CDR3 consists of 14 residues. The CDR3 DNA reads TGTGCCAGCAGCTCCGGGACCGAGTTTTCACCCCTCCACTTT. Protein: CASSSGTEFSPLHF.

As DNA, the CDR3 is TGTGCCAGCAGTCACGGACAGGGGGCATTGGTCGCTTTCTTT. Translation: CASSHGQGALVAFF. This sequence joins TRBV2 and TRBJ1-1; 11 bases line up with TRBD1. From germline, CDR1 is SNHLY and CDR2 FYNNEI. CDR3 length: 14 amino acids. V lost 5 bases to trimming and J lost 11 bases; unmatched junction nucleotides: 10.

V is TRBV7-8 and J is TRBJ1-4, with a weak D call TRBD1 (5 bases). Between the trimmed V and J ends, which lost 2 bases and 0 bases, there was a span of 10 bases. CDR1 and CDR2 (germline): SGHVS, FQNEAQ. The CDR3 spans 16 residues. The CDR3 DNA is TGTGCCAGCAGCTTATGGGGCGGAGCAACTAATGAAAAACTGTTTTTT. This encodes CASSLWGGATNEKLFF.

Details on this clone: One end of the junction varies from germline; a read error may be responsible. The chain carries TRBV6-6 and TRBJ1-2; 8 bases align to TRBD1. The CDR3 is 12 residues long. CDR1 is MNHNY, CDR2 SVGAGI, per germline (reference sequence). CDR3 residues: CASSYFGDRGSF. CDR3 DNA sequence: TGTGCCAGCAGTTACTTCGGTGACAGGGGCTCTTTC.

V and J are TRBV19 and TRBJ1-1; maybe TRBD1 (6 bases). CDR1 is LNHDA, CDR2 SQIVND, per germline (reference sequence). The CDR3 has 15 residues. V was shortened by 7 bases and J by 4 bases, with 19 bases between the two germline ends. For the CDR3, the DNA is TGTGCCAGTACCCCTTCCCCCGGGGGGCGCACTGAAGCTTTCTTT. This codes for CASTPSPGGRTEAFF.

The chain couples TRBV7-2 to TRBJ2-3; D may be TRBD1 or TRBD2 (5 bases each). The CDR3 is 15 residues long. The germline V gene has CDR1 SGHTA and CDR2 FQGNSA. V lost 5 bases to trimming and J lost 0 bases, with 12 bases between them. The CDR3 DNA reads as TGTGCCAGCAGCCGGCCGGGACGGAGCACAGATACGCAGTATTTT. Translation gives CASSRPGRSTDTQYF.

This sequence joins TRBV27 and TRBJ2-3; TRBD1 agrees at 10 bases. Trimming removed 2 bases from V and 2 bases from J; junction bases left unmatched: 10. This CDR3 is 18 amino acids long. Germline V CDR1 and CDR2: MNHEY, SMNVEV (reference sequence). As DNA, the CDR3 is TGTGCCAGCAGTTTAGCGGATCCGGGACAGGGGAACACAGATACGCAGTATTTT. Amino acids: CASSLADPGQGNTDTQYF.

The CDR3 nucleotides are TGTGCCAGCAGCTCCGGGACACTTTACAATGAGCAGTTCTTC. This encodes CASSSGTLYNEQFF. This chain connects TRBV11-2 to TRBJ2-1; maybe TRBD1 (6 bases). CDR3 length: 14 amino acids. Trimming stripped 4 bases from V and 4 bases from J, with 11 bases between. CDR1 SGHAT and CDR2 FQNNGV come from the germline V gene.

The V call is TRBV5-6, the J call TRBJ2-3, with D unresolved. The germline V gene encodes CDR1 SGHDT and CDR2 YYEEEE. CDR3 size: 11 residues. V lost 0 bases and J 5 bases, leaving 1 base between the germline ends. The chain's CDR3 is CASSLGDTQYF. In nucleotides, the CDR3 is TGTGCCAGCAGCTTGGGAGATACGCAGTATTTT.

The CDR3 sequence: CASSQTTGAYEQYF. The CDR3 coding sequence is TGCGCCAGCAGCCAAACGACAGGGGCGTACGAGCAGTACTTC. This chain uses TRBV4-3 with TRBJ2-7; 8 bases are a match to TRBD1. The ends lost 2 bases at V and 4 bases at J; junction bases unmatched: 4. Germline CDR1 reads LGHNA; CDR2 reads YSLEER. The CDR3 has 14 residues.

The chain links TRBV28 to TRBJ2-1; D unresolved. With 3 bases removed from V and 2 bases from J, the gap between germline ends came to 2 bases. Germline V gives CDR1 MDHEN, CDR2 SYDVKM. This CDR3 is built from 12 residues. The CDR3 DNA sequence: TGTGCCAGCAGTTTGCCCTACAATGAGCAGTTCTTC. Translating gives CASSLPYNEQFF.